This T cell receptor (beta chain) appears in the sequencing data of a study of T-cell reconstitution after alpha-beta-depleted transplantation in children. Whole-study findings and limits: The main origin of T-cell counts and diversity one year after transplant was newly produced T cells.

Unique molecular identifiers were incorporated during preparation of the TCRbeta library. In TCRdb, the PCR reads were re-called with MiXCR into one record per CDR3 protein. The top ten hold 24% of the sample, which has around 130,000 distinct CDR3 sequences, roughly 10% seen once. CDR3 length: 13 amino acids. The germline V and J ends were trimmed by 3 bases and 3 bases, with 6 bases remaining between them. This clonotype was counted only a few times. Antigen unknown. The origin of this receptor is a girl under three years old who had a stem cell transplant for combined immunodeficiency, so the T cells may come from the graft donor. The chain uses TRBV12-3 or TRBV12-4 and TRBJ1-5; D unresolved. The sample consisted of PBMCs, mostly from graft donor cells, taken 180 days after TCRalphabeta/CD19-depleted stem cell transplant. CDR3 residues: CASSFLINQPQHF. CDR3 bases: TGTGCCAGCAGTTTCTTGATCAATCAGCCCCAGCATTTT.